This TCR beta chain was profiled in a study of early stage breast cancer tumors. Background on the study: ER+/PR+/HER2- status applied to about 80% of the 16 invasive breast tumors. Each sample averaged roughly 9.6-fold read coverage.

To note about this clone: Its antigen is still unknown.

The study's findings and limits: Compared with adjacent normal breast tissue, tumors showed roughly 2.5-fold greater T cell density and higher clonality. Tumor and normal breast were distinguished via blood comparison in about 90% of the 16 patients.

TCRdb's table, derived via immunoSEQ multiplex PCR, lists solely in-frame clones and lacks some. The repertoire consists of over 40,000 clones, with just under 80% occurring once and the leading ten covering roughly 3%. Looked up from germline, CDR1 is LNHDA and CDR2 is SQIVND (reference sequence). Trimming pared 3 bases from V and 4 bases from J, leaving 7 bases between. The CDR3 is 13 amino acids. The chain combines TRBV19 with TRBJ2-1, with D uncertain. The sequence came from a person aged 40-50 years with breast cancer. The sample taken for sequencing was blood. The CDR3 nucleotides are TGTGCCAGTAGTATGGGCTTATACAATGAGCAGTTCTTC. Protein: CASSMGLYNEQFF.